This T cell receptor (beta chain) derives from a study of cytomegalovirus exposure and HLA in healthy donors. For the study at large: Earlier work reported 110 million or so unique TCR beta sequences from 180 million or so T cells.

This clone was seen a handful of times. Germline CDR1 SGHNT, CDR2 YYREEE (reference sequence). V was trimmed by 0 bases and J by 8 bases, leaving 14 bases between them. This CDR3 contains 15 residues. Researchers ran the PCR with 60 Vbeta and 13 Jbeta primers. The data were produced by immunoSEQ multiplex PCR, yet TCRdb's version contains in-frame clones alone and is incomplete. The sample lists more than 110,000 clones, 65% to 85% occurring once. This TCR came from a man aged 18 to 30 in good health and CMV-seronegative. This chain uses TRBV5-4 with TRBJ1-4; D gene unclear. Specimen: PBMCs. The CDR3 DNA is TGTGCCAGCAGCTTGGTGCGTAAAACCAGGGAAAAACTGTTTTTT. It is translated as CASSLVRKTREKLFF.